A single sample gave rise to the 18 T cell receptor beta chains below, sequenced in a study of CD8 T cells in ankylosing spondylitis. TCRdb ran MiXCR on the 5' RACE reads and lists one entry per CDR3 protein. The table lists about 240,000 distinct CDR3 sequences, around 7.8% of them singletons. Sequencing was carried out using blood, either unsorted or a sorted T cell fraction (not recorded which). All receptors come from a male donor with ankylosing spondylitis or in good health (not recorded which).

For this clonotype: One end of the junction does not line up with germline, which may come from a read error. The chain recombines TRBV6-1 with TRBJ1-2; 9 positions agree with TRBD1. The CDR3 loop spans 13 amino acids. Germline CDR1 reads MNHNS; CDR2 reads SASEGT. The CDR3 sequence: CASRAGTGRSPEF. The CDR3 nucleotides are TGTGCCAGCAGAGCCGGGACAGGGCGTTCCCCCGAATTC.

There are a few counts of this clonotype. The CDR3 region is CASSGQGQDTQYF. The CDR3 bases are TGTGCCAGCAGCGGACAGGGGCAAGATACGCAGTATTTT. The chain combines TRBV7-9 with TRBJ2-3; 9 nucleotides match TRBD1. The length of the CDR3 is 13 residues. The germline V gene has CDR1 SEHNR and CDR2 FQNEAQ (reference sequence). V lost 5 bases to trimming and J lost 5 bases; unmatched junction nucleotides: 2.

This clonotype showed up many times. V and J are TRBV9 and TRBJ2-5; TRBD2 matches 12 bases. The CDR3 runs to 16 residues. Germline-derived CDR1 and CDR2 are SGDLS and YYNGEE. Trimming at V came to 0 bases and at J to 2 bases, leaving 2 bases not matched to a gene. Here the CDR3 DNA reads TGTGCCAGCAGCGTAGGAGGGACTAGCGGGCAAGAGACCCAGTACTTC. Protein sequence: CASSVGGTSGQETQYF.

This clonotype was picked up many times. The rearrangement links TRBV20-1 to TRBJ2-2; possible D gene TRBD2, 6 bases. The CDR3 has 13 amino acids. Germline V CDR1 and CDR2: DFQATT, SNEGSKA (reference sequence). The ends were cut back, 6 bases at V and 13 bases at J, with 21 bases in the middle. The CDR3 spells CSAGTLLGGGLFF. The DNA of the CDR3 is TGCAGTGCCGGGACTTTACTAGGTGGTGGGCTGTTTTTT.

This clonotype was observed many times. The chain links TRBV4-3 to TRBJ2-5; D not resolved. V lost 0 bases to trimming and J lost 2 bases, with 7 bases between them. Germline CDR1 and CDR2: LGHNA and YSLEER. CDR3 length: 14 amino acids. CDR3: CASSQELTQETQYF. DNA for the CDR3: TGCGCCAGCAGCCAAGAGTTAACTCAAGAGACCCAGTACTTC.

The sample holds a few counts of this clonotype. CDR3 region: CASSLVGGRSADTQYF. CDR3 DNA: TGCGCCAGCAGCTTGGTCGGCGGGAGGTCGGCGGATACGCAGTATTTT. The chain combines TRBV5-1 with TRBJ2-3; 8 nucleotides align to TRBD2. CDR3 length equals 16 residues. Per the germline V gene, CDR1 is SGHRS and CDR2 is YFSETQ. The J segment lost 6 bases and the V segment lost 0 bases, leaving 9 bases of the junction unmatched.

This clonotype was seen ten or more times. The gene calls are TRBV5-1 and TRBJ1-5; unclear D gene. The V end was cut by 2 bases, the J end by 7 bases, with 13 bases between. In germline, CDR1 is SGHRS, CDR2 YFSETQ. CDR3 length: 14 amino acids. The CDR3 region is CASSFLGKGQPQHF. The DNA of the CDR3 is TGCGCCAGCAGCTTCCTGGGGAAGGGACAGCCCCAGCATTTT.

This clonotype was seen at least ten times. J is TRBJ1-1 and V is TRBV7-9, with 7 bases matching TRBD1. This CDR3 is 12 amino acids long. In germline, CDR1 is SEHNR, CDR2 FQNEAQ (reference sequence). V lost 5 bases and J lost 6; bases outside the gene matches: 3. CDR3 nucleotide sequence: TGTGCCAGCAGCCCGGGACAGTCTGAAGCTTTCTTT. This codes for CASSPGQSEAFF.

The rearrangement links TRBV11-2 to TRBJ2-2, with 8 bases identical to TRBD2. The CDR3 is 19 residues long. V shed 5 bases and J 3 bases; nucleotides not matched to a gene: 17. Germline values: CDR1 SGHAT, CDR2 FQNNGV. Here the CDR3 reads CASSPRLRGATEDTGELFF. For the CDR3, the DNA is TGTGCCAGCAGCCCCCGGCTGCGGGGGGCCACCGAAGACACCGGGGAGCTGTTTTTT. Supplemented by reference TRBV11-2 and TRBJ2-2, the full variable domain reads EAGVAQSPRYKIIEKRQSVAFWCNPISGHATLYWYQQILGQGPKLLIQFQNNGVVDDSQLPKDRFSAERLKGVDSTLKIQPAKLEDSAVYLCASSPRLRGATEDTGELFFGEGSRLTVL.

About this clonotype: A much larger clone sits a single nucleotide away, making a read error possible. The chain is built from TRBV5-6 and TRBJ2-1; D is unclear. CDR1 is SGHDT and CDR2 is YYEEEE in the germline V gene. The CDR3 runs 16 residues. Here the CDR3 DNA reads TGTGCCAGCAGCCCGCAGACCGCGAATATTGACAATGAGCAGATCTTC. It codes for CASSPQTANIDNEQIF. Full variable domain (remainder filled in from reference TRBV5-6 and TRBJ2-1): DAGVTQSPTHLIKTRGQQVTLRCSPKSGHDTVSWYQQALGQGPQFIFQYYEEEERQRGNFPDRFSGHQFPNYSSELNVNALLLGDSALYLCASSPQTANIDNEQIFGPGTRLTVL.

The table lists this clonotype with many counts. The rearrangement links TRBV6-2 or TRBV6-3 to TRBJ1-1; a possible D gene is TRBD1 (5 bases). The CDR3 sequence is 14 residues long. Germline V gene data show CDR1 as MNHEY and CDR2 as SVGEGT. V lost 6 bases to trimming and J lost 3 bases, with 14 bases between them. CDR3 amino acids: CASRDGGPDTEAFF. The CDR3 nucleotides are TGTGCCAGCAGGGACGGGGGTCCGGACACTGAAGCTTTCTTT.

There are many counts of this clonotype. The chain couples TRBV12-3 or TRBV12-4 to TRBJ1-2; D remains unclear. V lost 3 bases, J lost 1 base, and 9 bases lay in between. CDR3 length equals 14 residues. CDR3 coding DNA: TGTGCCAGCAGTTTGGGAACTGTTAACTATGGCTACACCTTC. This sequence encodes CASSLGTVNYGYTF.

This sequence joins TRBV4-2 and TRBJ2-7, with D uncertain. The CDR3 length is 11 residues. Trimming removed 0 bases at V and 6 bases at J, with 3 bases between. Looked up from germline, CDR1 is LGHNA and CDR2 is YNFKEQ. CDR3 region: CASSQEAEQYF. Here the CDR3 DNA reads TGTGCCAGCAGCCAAGAAGCCGAGCAGTACTTC.

At least ten counts were recorded for this clonotype. The chain couples TRBV11-2 to TRBJ2-5; 8 bases are shared with TRBD1. Looked up from germline, CDR1 is SGHAT and CDR2 is FQNNGV. The CDR3 is 17 amino acids. V shed 4 bases and J 2 bases; nucleotides not matched to a gene: 12. The CDR3 bases are TGTGCCAGCAGCTCCGATCTCCGGGACAGGCCTCAAGAGACCCAGTACTTC. It is translated as CASSSDLRDRPQETQYF.

This clonotype was detected a few times. The genes are TRBV6-2 or TRBV6-3 and TRBJ2-1; D is possibly TRBD2 (6 bases). The V gene lost 7 bases and the J gene lost 3 bases, with 13 bases spanning the gap. CDR3 length: 14 residues. Germline CDR1 reads MNHEY; CDR2 reads SVGEGT. The CDR3 DNA reads as TGTGCCAGCATTGCGGGAAAAGGCTACAATGAGCAGTTCTTC. This translates into CASIAGKGYNEQFF.

Ten or more counts support this clonotype. The chain uses TRBV27 and TRBJ2-2; TRBD1 matches 9 bases. V lost 6 bases to trimming and J lost 6 bases; unmatched junction nucleotides: 11. The CDR3 has 16 amino acids. In germline, CDR1 is MNHEY, CDR2 SMNVEV (reference sequence). As DNA, the CDR3 is TGTGCCAGCAGCAAGCCGGGACAGGGAATCTCCGGGGAGCTGTTTTTT. Its protein is CASSKPGQGISGELFF.

This clonotype was recorded many times. CDR3 DNA: TGTGCCAGCAGCAAGGAGGCCTCTGGCTATGGCTACACCTTC. Encoded protein: CASSKEASGYGYTF. The chain recombines TRBV7-2 with TRBJ1-2; no clear D. CDR1 is SGHTA, CDR2 FQGNSA, per germline. There are 14 residues in the CDR3. Trimming removed 5 bases at V and 4 bases at J, with 14 bases between. Full variable domain (outside the CDR3, taken from reference TRBV7-2 and TRBJ1-2): GAGVSQSPSNKVTEKGKDVELRCDPISGHTALYWYRQSLGQGLEFLIYFQGNSAPDKSGLPSDRFSAERTGGSVSTLTIQRTQQEDSAVYLCASSKEASGYGYTFGSGTRLTVV.

This clonotype was observed a single time. This chain links TRBV25-1 with TRBJ2-2; 10 bases match TRBD1. CDR3 length equals 15 residues. V gave up 5 bases and J gave up 5 bases; unmatched junction bases: 5. CDR1 MGHDK and CDR2 SYGVNS come from the germline V gene. CDR3 sequence reads: CASSPLDRGTGELFF. The CDR3 region has the DNA TGTGCCAGCAGTCCCCTGGACAGGGGGACCGGGGAGCTGTTTTTT.